The rows below give T cell receptor beta chains drawn from one sample of a study of CD8 T cells in Susac syndrome. Via MiXCR, TCRdb re-called the immunoSEQ multiplex PCR reads, giving one row per CDR3 protein. The sample consists of about 140,000 distinct CDR3 sequences, more than 85% of them appearing once. Sequenced input: CD4+ T cells from PBMCs. These receptors came from a human donor with Susac syndrome. Each CDR3 is given with its conserved first and last residue.

TRBV9,CASSASTAPAEYNSPLHF
TRBV7-8,CASSFETGFTDTQYF
TRBV29-1,CSYGRQGGTEAFF
TRBV20-1,CSAKTGNTGELFF
TRBV30,CAWSPRQAEAFF
TRBV12-3/TRBV12-4,CASSFGRSPYNEQFF
TRBV30,CAWSVRGHQPQHF
TRBV7-9,CASSLAGTGGAGEQYF
TRBV27,CASTLTGANSPLHF
TRBV20-1,CSASGGQGVSYEQYF
TRBV4-3,CASSPGLAGPVDEQFF
TRBV30,CAWSVQAESEAFF
TRBV29-1,CSVQLRGTDTQYF
TRBV12-3/TRBV12-4,CASSLVLGDEGAFF
TRBV4-1,CASSQDGGRYSNQPQHF
TRBV30,CAWSEGQHNQPQHF
TRBV7-9,CASSFSRGSLINEQFF
TRBV4-2,CASSQDRGDTGELFF
TRBV20-1,CSAGRTGRNTEAFF
TRBV7-9,CASSSSHLAVDTQYF
TRBV20-1,CSARSGYDEAFF
TRBV9,CASSVGWGGQETQYF
TRBV15,CATRPAAGETQYF
TRBV30,CAWRRTRANTGELFF
TRBV9,CASSATSGLQETQYF
TRBV5-4,CASSFGQLLNTEAFF
TRBV15,CATSRGGADQETQYF
TRBV20-1,CSVGWGTDTQYF
TRBV28,CASSLRTTKNIQYF
TRBV6-6,CASSGTGNNQPQHF
TRBV5-4,CASSSRQGHNEQFF
TRBV7-2,CASSFYSSGQPQHF
TRBV28,CASSRDTGSDEQYF
TRBV5-1,CASSKTGFYEQYF
TRBV7-9,CASSLGTSGRNEQFF
TRBV15,CATSRGERLATEAFF
TRBV9,CASSVGGQGALNEQFF
TRBV12-3/TRBV12-4,CASTTTGAGANVLTF
TRBV15,CATSSGGNVLTF
TRBV28,CATGVGYNEQFF
TRBV7-6,CASSFGKESPLHF
TRBV7-2,CASSSSGGQAQYF
TRBV20-1,CSANPTGAISGNTIYF
TRBV7-9,CASSWSGTGAYEQYF
TRBV21-1,CASSNRQASYSYEQYF
TRBV30,CAWSVQGTMHTQYF
TRBV13,CASSFQGRGSPLHF
TRBV11-2,CASRPSGVAEQYF
TRBV9,CASSPGSGGSPLHF
TRBV6-2/TRBV6-3,CASSSEDTQYF
TRBV9,CASSQRRTSGFNEQFF
TRBV20-1,CSARDRRSNQPQHF
TRBV10-3,CAIRFGTLHGYTF
TRBV30,CAWKRETQYF
TRBV29-1,CSVCNQAETQYF
TRBV27,CASSPGTVNYGYTF
TRBV30,CAWGTEETQYF
TRBV5-6,CASSLFSGSGGETQYF
TRBV11-1,CASSPRSRETASGYSYNEQFF
TRBV29-1,CSVSTGMNTEAFF